This T cell receptor beta chain was profiled in a study of shared T cell receptors in the human thymus. The germline V gene encodes CDR1 SGHTA and CDR2 FQGNSA. V trimming: 8 bases; J trimming: 6 bases; junction bases outside the gene matches: 18. CDR3 size: 17 residues. Repertoires were generated with immunoSEQ multiplex PCR, while TCRdb's copy carries only in-frame clones and drops some. The data show about 660,000 clones, roughly 90% seen once. The sample also formed part of further work on human thymus T cells. That work states: Among the donors, all were healthy Finnish infants having corrective surgery for congenital heart defects. From resections taken during corrective heart surgery, the thymus tissue was obtained. Use of V and J genes seemed skewed within the thymic and blood repertoires.

The clonotype originates from a boy under two years old with a congenital heart defect. V is TRBV7-2 and J is TRBJ2-3, with 9 bases that match TRBD2. Input material: thymocytes. CDR3 coding DNA: TGTGCCAGCGTGGATAGAATGGCGGGAGGGCCAAATGATACGCAGTATTTT. Translated: CASVDRMAGGPNDTQYF.